The rows below give T cell receptor beta chains drawn from one sample of a study of CD8 T cells in ankylosing spondylitis. Each CDR3 protein is one row after TCRdb ran MiXCR on the 5' RACE reads. Of about 420,000 distinct CDR3 sequences listed, around 20% are singletons. The sample consisted of blood, either unsorted or a sorted T cell fraction (not recorded which). The receptors shown here come from a male donor with ankylosing spondylitis. The CDR3 runs from the conserved cysteine through the conserved F or W. D genes are given only for firm matches. Clone size is given for some rows only: seen once, a few or many times, or a class if the clone is expanded.

d_call | clone_size | j_call | v_call | cdr3_length | cdr3_nt | cdr3_aa
NA | few | TRBJ2-5 | TRBV5-1 | 14 | TGCGCCAGCAGCGGAGAGGGCCAACAAGAGACCCAGTACTTC | CASSGEGQQETQYF
TRBD2 | few | TRBJ2-7 | TRBV25-1 | 16 | TGTGCCAGCAGTGAAGGGTCGGCGGGAGCTTGGTACGAGCAGTACTTC | CASSEGSAGAWYEQYF
NA | NA | TRBJ2-1 | TRBV11-1 | 16 | TGTGCCAGCAGCCCACAAAGCAAAGGGGGATACAATGAGCAGTTCTTC | CASSPQSKGGYNEQFF
NA | few | TRBJ2-7 | TRBV5-1 | 14 | TGCGCCAGCAGCTTCACGACAGATTCCTACGAGCAGTACTTC | CASSFTTDSYEQYF
TRBD2 | NA | TRBJ2-1 | TRBV3-1 | 19 | TGTGCCAGCAGCCGACGAACCGGGACTAGCGGGGTGGGGGGGCATGAGCAGTTCTTC | CASSRRTGTSGVGGHEQFF
NA | few | TRBJ2-5 | TRBV11-2 | 13 | TGTGCCAGCAGCTTAGCGGTACAAGAGACCCAGTACTTC | CASSLAVQETQYF
NA | few | TRBJ2-2 | TRBV18 | 12 | TGTGCCAGCTCACCGGGCGACAGGAGCCTGTTTTTT | CASSPGDRSLFF
NA | few | TRBJ1-2 | TRBV7-9 | 13 | TGTGCCAGCAGCCTTGAGGGGCTCTATGGCTACACCTTC | CASSLEGLYGYTF
NA | few | TRBJ2-1 | TRBV2 | 13 | TGTGCCAGCAGTCAGGGTAGTCACAATGAGCAGTTCTTC | CASSQGSHNEQFF
NA | few | TRBJ1-3 | TRBV3-1 | 14 | TGTGCCAGCAGCCCCCGCCGACCGGGAAACACCATATATTTT | CASSPRRPGNTIYF
TRBD1 | NA | TRBJ1-2 | TRBV2 | 15 | TGTGCCAGCAGTGCGGGGGACAGGGGAGCCTATGGCTACACCTTC | CASSAGDRGAYGYTF
NA | NA | TRBJ1-2 | TRBV29-1 | 11 | TGCAGCGTTGTCCGCGGCTATGGCTACACCTTC | CSVVRGYGYTF
TRBD1 | few | TRBJ1-1 | TRBV29-1 | 13 | TGCAGCGTTGGACAGGGACGGTTTACTGAAGCTTTCTTT | CSVGQGRFTEAFF
TRBD1 | NA | TRBJ2-7 | TRBV5-6 | 13 | TGTGCCAGCAAAAGGACAGGGGGATACGAGCAGTACTTC | CASKRTGGYEQYF
TRBD1 | NA | TRBJ2-5 | TRBV5-5 | 15 | TGTGCCAGCAGCGGGCGGACAGGGGGCGCGGAGACCCAGTACTTC | CASSGRTGGAETQYF
TRBD1 | NA | TRBJ1-1 | TRBV9 | 15 | TGTGCCAGCAGCGTAGGACAGGGGGTCGCGACTGAAGCTTTCTTT | CASSVGQGVATEAFF
TRBD1 | NA | TRBJ2-5 | TRBV6-1 | 15 | TGTGCCAGCAGAATGGACAGGGGGCTCGGAGAGACCCAGTACTTC | CASRMDRGLGETQYF
NA | NA | TRBJ2-1 | TRBV20-1 | 11 | TGCAGTGCTCTCCTGGCGGGTACACAGTTCTTC | CSALLAGTQFF
TRBD1 | NA | TRBJ1-1 | TRBV20-1 | 16 | TGCAGTACCCTAGCGGGGGGGACAGGCTTGAACACTGAAGCTTTCTTT | CSTLAGGTGLNTEAFF
TRBD2 | NA | TRBJ2-6 | TRBV20-1 | 15 | TGCAGTGCTAGTGTTAGCGGGAGTTGGGCCAACGTCCTGACTTTC | CSASVSGSWANVLTF
NA | few | TRBJ2-4 | TRBV5-1 | 18 | TGCGCCAGCAGCTTGGGTCCCGGAGGGGGGGGATCGCAGAACATTCAGTACTTC | CASSLGPGGGGSQNIQYF
TRBD1 | few | TRBJ1-1 | TRBV7-9 | 16 | TGTGCCAGCAGAACCGGGACAGGGTTTAAGAACACTGAAGCTTTCTTT | CASRTGTGFKNTEAFF
TRBD1 | few | TRBJ2-3 | TRBV29-1 | 14 | TGCAGCGTTACTAGACAGGGAACCACAGATACGCAGTATTTT | CSVTRQGTTDTQYF
NA | NA | TRBJ1-4 | TRBV15 | 17 | TGTGCCACCAGCAGAGGTGGTTCTTATGCAACTAATGAAAAACTGTTTTTT | CATSRGGSYATNEKLFF
NA | few | TRBJ2-2 | TRBV24-1 | 13 | TGTGCCACCAGTGATGTGAGGGCCGGGGAGCTGTTTTTT | CATSDVRAGELFF
NA | NA | TRBJ1-6 | TRBV19 | 13 | TGTGCCACCAAGGGAACAGTTAATTCACCCCTCCACTTT | CATKGTVNSPLHF
NA | NA | TRBJ1-4 | TRBV20-1 | 16 | TGCAGTGCTGGACGACCAGGAGCGGCAACTAATGAAAAACTGTTTTTT | CSAGRPGAATNEKLFF
TRBD1 | few | TRBJ2-2 | TRBV5-1 | 17 | TGCGCCAGCAGCATATTGTCCGGGACAGGGAGAACCGGGGAGCTGTTTTTT | CASSILSGTGRTGELFF
NA | few | TRBJ1-5 | TRBV7-8 | 15 | TGTGCCAGCAGCACAGGGCCCCGTAACAATCAGCCCCAGCATTTT | CASSTGPRNNQPQHF
NA | many | TRBJ2-1 | TRBV5-1 | 14 | TGCGCCAGCAGCTTGGAGGTCTATTACAATGAGCAGTTCTTC | CASSLEVYYNEQFF
NA | once | TRBJ2-5 | TRBV18 | 12 | TGTGCCAGCACGGACAGCCGAGAGACCCAGTACTTC | CASTDSRETQYF
TRBD2 | NA | TRBJ2-5 | TRBV6-5 | 17 | TGTGCCAGCAGTTATAACTTGGGACTAGCGGGAGCCGAGACCCAGTACTTC | CASSYNLGLAGAETQYF
NA | NA | TRBJ2-2 | TRBV7-3 | 16 | TGTGCCAGCAGCTACCTTGGCAGGGGAGGTGGCGGGGAGCTGTTTTTT | CASSYLGRGGGGELFF
NA | NA | TRBJ1-1 | TRBV5-1 | 14 | TGCGCCAGCAGCTTCTCAGATTCCCCGGTGGGAGCTTTCTTT | CASSFSDSPVGAFF
NA | few | TRBJ2-3 | TRBV7-9 | 16 | TGTGCCAGCAGCTGGGTCGTTCAGGGGTTCATGGATACGCAGTATTTT | CASSWVVQGFMDTQYF
NA | many | TRBJ2-3 | TRBV5-1 | 12 | TGCGCCAGCAGCGCCCCGACAGATACGCAGTATTTT | CASSAPTDTQYF
NA | few | TRBJ1-4 | TRBV12-3/TRBV12-4 | 14 | TGTGCCAGCGGAGACAACACGGGCGACGAAAAACTGTTTTTT | CASGDNTGDEKLFF
NA | NA | TRBJ2-5 | TRBV20-1 | 12 | TGCAGTGCCGTACAGGTCGCAGAGACCCAGTACTTC | CSAVQVAETQYF
NA | NA | TRBJ2-7 | TRBV7-2 | 13 | TGTGCCAGCAGCTTCACTACACCCTACGAGCAGTACTTC | CASSFTTPYEQYF
TRBD2 | NA | TRBJ2-1 | TRBV29-1 | 17 | TGCAGCGGACGGAGTACTAGCGGGAGGGCGGTCTACAATGAGCAGTTCTTC | CSGRSTSGRAVYNEQFF
NA | NA | TRBJ2-5 | TRBV12-3/TRBV12-4 | 14 | TGTGCCAGCAGTCCCCGACTCATTCAAGAGACCCAGTACTTC | CASSPRLIQETQYF